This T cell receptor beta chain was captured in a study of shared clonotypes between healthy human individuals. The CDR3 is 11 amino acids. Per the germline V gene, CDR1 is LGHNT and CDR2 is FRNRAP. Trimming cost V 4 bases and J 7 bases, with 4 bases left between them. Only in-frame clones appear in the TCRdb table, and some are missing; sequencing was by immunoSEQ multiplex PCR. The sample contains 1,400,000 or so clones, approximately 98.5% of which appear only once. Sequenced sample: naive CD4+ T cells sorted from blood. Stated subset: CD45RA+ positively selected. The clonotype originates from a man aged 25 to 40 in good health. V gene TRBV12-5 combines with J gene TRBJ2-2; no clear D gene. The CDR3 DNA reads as TGTGCTAGTGGTTCTGACGGGGAGCTGTTTTTT. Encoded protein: CASGSDGELFF.